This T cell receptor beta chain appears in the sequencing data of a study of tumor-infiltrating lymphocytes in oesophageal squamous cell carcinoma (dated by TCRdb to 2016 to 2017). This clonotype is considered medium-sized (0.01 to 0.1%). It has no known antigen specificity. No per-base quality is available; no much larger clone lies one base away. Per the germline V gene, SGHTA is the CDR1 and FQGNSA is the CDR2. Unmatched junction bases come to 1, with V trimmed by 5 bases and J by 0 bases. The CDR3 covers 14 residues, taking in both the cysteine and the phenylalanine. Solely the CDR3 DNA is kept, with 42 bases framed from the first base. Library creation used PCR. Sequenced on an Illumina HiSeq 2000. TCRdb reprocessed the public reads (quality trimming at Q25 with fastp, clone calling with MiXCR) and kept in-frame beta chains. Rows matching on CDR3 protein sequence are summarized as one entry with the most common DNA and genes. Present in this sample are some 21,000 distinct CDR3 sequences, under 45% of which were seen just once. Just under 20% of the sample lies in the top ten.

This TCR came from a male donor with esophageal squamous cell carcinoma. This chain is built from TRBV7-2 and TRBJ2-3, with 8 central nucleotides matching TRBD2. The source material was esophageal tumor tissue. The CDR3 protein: CASSRGGSTDTQYF. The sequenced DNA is TGTGCCAGCAGCCGGGGGGGCAGCACAGATACGCAGTATTTT.